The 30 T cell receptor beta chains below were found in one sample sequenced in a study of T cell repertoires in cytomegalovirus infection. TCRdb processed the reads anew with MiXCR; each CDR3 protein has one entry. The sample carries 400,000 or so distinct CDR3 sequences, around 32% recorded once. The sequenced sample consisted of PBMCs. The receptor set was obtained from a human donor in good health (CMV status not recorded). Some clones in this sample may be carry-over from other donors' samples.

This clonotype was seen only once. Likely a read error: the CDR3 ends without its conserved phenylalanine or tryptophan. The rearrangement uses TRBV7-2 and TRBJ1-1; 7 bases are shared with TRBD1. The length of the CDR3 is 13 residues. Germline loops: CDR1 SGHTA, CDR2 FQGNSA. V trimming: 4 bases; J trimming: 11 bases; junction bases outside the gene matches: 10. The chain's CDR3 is CASSSRTGPGAFC. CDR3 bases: TGTGCCAGCAGCTCTCGGACAGGCCCCGGGGCTTTCTGT.

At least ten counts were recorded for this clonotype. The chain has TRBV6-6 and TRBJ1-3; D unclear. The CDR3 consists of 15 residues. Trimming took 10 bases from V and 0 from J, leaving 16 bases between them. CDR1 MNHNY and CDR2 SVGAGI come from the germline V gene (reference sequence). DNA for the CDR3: TGTGCCACCTCCCGTGTTTTGAGCTCTGGAAACACCATATATTTT. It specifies CATSRVLSSGNTIYF.

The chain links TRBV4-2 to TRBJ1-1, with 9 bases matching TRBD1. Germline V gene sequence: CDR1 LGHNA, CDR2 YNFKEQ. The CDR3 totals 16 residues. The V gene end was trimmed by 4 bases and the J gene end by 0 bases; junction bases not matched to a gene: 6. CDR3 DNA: TGTGCCAGCAGCCCGGGACAGGGTCCCATGAACACTGAAGCTTTCTTT. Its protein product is CASSPGQGPMNTEAFF.

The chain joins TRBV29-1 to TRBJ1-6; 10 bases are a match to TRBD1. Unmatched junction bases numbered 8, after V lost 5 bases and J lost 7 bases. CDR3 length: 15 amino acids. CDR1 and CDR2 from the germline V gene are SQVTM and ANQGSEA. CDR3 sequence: CSVPPGQGKNSPLHF. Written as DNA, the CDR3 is TGCAGCGTTCCCCCGGGACAGGGGAAAAATTCACCCCTCCACTTT.

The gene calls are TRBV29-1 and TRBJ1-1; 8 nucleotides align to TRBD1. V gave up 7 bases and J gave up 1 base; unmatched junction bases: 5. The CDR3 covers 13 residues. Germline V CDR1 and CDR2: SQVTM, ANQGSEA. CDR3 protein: CSAAGTGNTEAFF. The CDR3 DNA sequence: TGCAGCGCGGCCGGGACAGGGAACACTGAAGCTTTCTTT.

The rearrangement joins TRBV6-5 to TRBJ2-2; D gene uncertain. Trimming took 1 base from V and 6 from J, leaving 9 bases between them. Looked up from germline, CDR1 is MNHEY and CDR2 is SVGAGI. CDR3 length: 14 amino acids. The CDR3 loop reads CASSYLAAPGELFF. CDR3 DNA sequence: TGTGCCAGCAGTTACTTGGCAGCACCCGGGGAGCTGTTTTTT.

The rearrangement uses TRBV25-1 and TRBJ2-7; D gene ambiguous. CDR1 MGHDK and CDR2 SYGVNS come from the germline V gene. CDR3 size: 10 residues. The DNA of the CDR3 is TGTGGGATTCCCCCCTACGAGCAGTACTTC. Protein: CGIPPYEQYF.

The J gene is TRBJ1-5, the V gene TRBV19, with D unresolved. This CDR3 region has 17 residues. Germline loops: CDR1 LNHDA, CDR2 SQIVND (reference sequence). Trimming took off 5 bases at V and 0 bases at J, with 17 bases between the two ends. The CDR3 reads CASSPPGGEYSNQPQHF. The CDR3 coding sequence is TGTGCCAGTAGTCCCCCAGGCGGGGAGTATAGCAATCAGCCCCAGCATTTT.

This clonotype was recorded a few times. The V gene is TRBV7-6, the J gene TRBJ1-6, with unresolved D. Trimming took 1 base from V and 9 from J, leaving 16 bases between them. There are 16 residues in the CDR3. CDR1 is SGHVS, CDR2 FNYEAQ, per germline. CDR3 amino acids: CASSLETGEIPSPLHF. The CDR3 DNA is TGTGCCAGCAGCTTAGAGACCGGGGAGATTCCTTCACCCCTCCACTTT. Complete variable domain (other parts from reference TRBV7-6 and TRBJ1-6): GAGVSQSPRYKVTKRGQDVALRCDPISGHVSLYWYRQALGQGPEFLTYFNYEAQQDKSGLPNDRFSAERPEGSISTLTIQRTEQRDSAMYRCASSLETGEIPSPLHFGNGTRLTVT.

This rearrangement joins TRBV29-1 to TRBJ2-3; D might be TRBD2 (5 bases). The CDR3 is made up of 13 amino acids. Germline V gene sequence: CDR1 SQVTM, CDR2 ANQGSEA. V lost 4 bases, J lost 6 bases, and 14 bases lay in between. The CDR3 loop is CSVAGLRVDTQYF. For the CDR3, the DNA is TGCAGCGTTGCCGGACTGAGGGTGGATACGCAGTATTTT.

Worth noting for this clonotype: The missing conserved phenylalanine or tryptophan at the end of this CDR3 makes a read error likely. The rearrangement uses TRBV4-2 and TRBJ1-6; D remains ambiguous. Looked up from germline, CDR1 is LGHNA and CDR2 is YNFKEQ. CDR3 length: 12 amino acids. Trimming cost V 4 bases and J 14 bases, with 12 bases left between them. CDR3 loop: CASSRAISTLHL. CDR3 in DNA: TGTGCCAGCAGCCGAGCGATCAGCACCCTCCACTTA.

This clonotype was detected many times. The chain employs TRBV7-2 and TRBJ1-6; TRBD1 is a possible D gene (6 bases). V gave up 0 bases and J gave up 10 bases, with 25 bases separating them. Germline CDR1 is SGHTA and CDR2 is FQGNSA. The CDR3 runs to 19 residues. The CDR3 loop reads CASSLARTSSGGTGSPLHF. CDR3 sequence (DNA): TGTGCCAGCAGCTTAGCTCGCACCAGTTCCGGGGGCACGGGGTCACCCCTCCACTTT. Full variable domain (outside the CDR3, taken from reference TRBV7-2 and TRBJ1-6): GAGVSQSPSNKVTEKGKDVELRCDPISGHTALYWYRQSLGQGLEFLIYFQGNSAPDKSGLPSDRFSAERTGGSVSTLTIQRTQQEDSAVYLCASSLARTSSGGTGSPLHFGNGTRLTVT.

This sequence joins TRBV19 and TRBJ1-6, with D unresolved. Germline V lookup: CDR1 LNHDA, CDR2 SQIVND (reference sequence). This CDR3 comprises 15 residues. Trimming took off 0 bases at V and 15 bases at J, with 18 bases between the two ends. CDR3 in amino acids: CASSIDGGGPRRLHF. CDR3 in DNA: TGTGCCAGTAGTATAGACGGAGGAGGACCGAGGCGCCTCCACTTT.

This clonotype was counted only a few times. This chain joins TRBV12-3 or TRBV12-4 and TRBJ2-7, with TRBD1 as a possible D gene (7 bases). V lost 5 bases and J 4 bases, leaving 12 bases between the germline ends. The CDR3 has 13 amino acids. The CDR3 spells CASSMTGRYEQYF. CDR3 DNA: TGTGCCAGCAGTATGACAGGGAGGTACGAGCAGTACTTC.

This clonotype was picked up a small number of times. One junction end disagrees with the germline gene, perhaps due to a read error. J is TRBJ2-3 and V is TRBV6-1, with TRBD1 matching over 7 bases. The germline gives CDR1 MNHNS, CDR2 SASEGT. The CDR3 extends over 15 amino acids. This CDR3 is CASREGTELTDTQYF. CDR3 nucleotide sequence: TGTGCCAGCAGGGAAGGGACAGAGCTAACAGATACGCAGTATTTT.

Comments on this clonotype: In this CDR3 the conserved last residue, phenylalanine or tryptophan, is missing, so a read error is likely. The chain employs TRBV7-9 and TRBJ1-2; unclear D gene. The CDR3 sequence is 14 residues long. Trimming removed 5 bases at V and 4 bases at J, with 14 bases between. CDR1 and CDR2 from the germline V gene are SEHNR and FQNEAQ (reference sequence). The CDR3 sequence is CASSPTARGYGYTL. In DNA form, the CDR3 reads TGTGCCAGCAGCCCCACGGCTCGGGGCTATGGCTACACCCTC.

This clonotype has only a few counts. CDR3 DNA sequence: TGTGCCAGCAGCTCCAGACAGGCCGATGGCTACACCTTC. It yields the protein CASSSRQADGYTF. V and J are TRBV7-9 and TRBJ1-2, with D maybe TRBD1 (6 bases). V lost 4 bases and J lost 6, with 12 bases in between. The CDR3 extends over 13 amino acids. Germline CDR1 and CDR2: SEHNR and FQNEAQ (reference sequence).

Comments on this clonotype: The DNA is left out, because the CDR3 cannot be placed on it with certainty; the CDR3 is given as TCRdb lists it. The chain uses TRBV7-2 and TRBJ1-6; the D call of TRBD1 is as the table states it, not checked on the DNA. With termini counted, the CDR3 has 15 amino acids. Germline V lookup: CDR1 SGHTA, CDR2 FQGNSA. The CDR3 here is CASSFFGQENSPLHF.

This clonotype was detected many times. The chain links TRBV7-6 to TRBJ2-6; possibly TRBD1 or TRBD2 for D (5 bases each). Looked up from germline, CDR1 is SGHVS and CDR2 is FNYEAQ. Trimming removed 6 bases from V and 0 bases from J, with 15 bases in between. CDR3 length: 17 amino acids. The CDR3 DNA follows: TGTGCCAGCAGGCCGGGGCCAGCTCACTCTGGGGCCAACGTCCTGACTTTC. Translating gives CASRPGPAHSGANVLTF.

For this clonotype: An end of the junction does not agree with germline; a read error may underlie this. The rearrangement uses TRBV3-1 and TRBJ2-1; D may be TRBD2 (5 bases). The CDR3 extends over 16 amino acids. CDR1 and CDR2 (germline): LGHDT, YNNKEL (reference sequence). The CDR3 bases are TGTACCAGCAGCCAAGATAACGGGGATTCCTACAATGAGCAGTTCTTC. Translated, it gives CTSSQDNGDSYNEQFF.

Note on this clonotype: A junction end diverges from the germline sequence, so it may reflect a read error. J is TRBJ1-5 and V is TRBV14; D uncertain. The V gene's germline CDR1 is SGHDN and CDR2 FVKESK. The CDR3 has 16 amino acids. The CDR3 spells CASSEESLAGNQPQLF. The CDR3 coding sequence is TGTGCCAGCAGCGAAGAGTCTCTAGCCGGCAATCAGCCCCAGCTTTTT.

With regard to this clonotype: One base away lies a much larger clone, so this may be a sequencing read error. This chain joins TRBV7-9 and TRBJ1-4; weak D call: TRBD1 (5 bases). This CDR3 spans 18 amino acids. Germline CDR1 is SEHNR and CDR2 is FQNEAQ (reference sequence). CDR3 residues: CSSSLEAGGTIWNEKLFF. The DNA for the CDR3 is TGTTCCAGCAGCTTAGAGGCCGGGGGAACAATTTGGAATGAAAAACTGTTTTTT.

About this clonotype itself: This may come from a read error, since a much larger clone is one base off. In DNA, the CDR3 is TGTGCCAGCGGGGATGAGGGGCTTGCGGAGTATTTT. Translation: CASGDEGLAEYF. J is TRBJ2-3 and V is TRBV7-6; D is perhaps TRBD1 or TRBD2 (5 bases each). CDR3 length: 12 residues. Trimming stripped 8 bases from V and 13 bases from J, with 19 bases between. Germline V gives CDR1 SGHVS, CDR2 FNYEAQ.

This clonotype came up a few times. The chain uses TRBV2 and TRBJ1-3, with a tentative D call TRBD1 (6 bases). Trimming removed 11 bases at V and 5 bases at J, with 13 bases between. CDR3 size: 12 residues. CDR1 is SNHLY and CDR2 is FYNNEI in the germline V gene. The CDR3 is CAASGGRNTIYF. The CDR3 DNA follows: TGTGCCGCCTCGGGGGGCCGAAACACCATATATTTT.

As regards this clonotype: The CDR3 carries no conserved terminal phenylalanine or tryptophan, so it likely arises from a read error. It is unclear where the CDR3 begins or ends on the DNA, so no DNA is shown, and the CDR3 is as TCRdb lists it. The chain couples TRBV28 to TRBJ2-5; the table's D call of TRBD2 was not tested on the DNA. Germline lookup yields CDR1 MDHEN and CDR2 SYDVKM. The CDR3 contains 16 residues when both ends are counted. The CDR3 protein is CASSLWASGPQETHSV.

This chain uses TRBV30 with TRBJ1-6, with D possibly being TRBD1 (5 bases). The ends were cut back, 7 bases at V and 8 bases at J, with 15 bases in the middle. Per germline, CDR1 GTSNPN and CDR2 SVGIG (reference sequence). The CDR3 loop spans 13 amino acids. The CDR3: CAYRGSLDSPLHF. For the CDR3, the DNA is TGTGCCTACCGGGGCTCTTTGGATTCACCCCTCCACTTT.

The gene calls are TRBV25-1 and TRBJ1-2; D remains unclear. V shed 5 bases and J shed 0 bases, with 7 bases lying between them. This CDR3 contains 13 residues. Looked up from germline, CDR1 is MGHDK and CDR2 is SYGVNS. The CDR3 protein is CASSLDPNYGYTF. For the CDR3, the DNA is TGTGCCAGCAGTCTTGACCCTAACTATGGCTACACCTTC.

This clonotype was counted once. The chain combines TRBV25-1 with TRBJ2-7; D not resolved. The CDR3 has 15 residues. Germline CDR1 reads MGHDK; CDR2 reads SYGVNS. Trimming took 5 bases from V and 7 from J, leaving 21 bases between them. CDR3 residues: CASSRPSEGRSEQYF. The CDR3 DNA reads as TGTGCCAGCAGTCGCCCCTCGGAAGGGCGGTCAGAGCAGTACTTC.

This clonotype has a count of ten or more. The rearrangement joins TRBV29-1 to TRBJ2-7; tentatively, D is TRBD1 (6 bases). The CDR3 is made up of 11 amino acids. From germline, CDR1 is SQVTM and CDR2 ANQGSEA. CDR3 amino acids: CGGGSSYEQYF. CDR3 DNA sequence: TGCGGGGGCGGTAGCTCCTACGAGCAGTACTTC.

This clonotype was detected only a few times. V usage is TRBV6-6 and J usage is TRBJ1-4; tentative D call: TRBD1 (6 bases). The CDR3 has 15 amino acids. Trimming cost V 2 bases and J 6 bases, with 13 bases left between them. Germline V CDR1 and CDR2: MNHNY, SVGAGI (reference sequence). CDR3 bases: TGTGCCAGCAGTTACAAGACAGGTCTAGATGAAAAACTGTTTTTT. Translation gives CASSYKTGLDEKLFF.